The sample holds many counts of the clone carrying this T cell receptor beta chain. Its antigen is not known. The cDNA was synthesized by means of template-switch 5'RACE, which was carried out with 10-nucleotide random UMIs. Via MiXCR, TCRdb re-called the 5' RACE reads, giving one row per CDR3 protein. The table shows tens of thousands of distinct CDR3 sequences, with roughly 9.7% occurring only once. This sample is part of a study of neurological immune-mediated disorders. Study-level results: Expansion of TCR clones was greatest in HTLV-1-associated myelopathy and smallest in multiple sclerosis, where it fell below that of healthy controls.

Documented time point: longitudinal time-point 2. Volunteers attending a blood bank in Maryland, USA, served as healthy controls. Stored at -80 C, 2 million PBMCs were the source of the unsorted libraries. Germline-derived CDR1 and CDR2 are DFQATT and SNEGSKA (reference sequence). This CDR3 contains 14 residues. V trimming: 5 bases; J trimming: 7 bases; junction bases outside the gene matches: 6. The V and J genes are TRBV20-1 and TRBJ1-5, with 12 bases identical to TRBD1. The sample taken for sequencing was PBMCs. The sequence derives from a man aged 30 to 39 in good health. The CDR3: CSAVSGTGGQPQHF. CDR3 bases: TGCAGTGCTGTATCCGGGACAGGGGGCCAGCCCCAGCATTTT.